The next 8 T cell receptor beta chains were all read from a single sample in a study of blood T cell repertoires in COVID-19. Clones were read by immunoSEQ multiplex PCR, and TCRdb kept only the in-frame ones, dropping some. The sample carries 270,000 or so clones, 90% recorded once. Material: PBMCs or T cells enriched from blood (not recorded which). These receptors came from a woman aged 25-40 years with acute COVID-19.

V is TRBV5-1 and J is TRBJ2-2; TRBD2 matches 9 bases. The germline V gene encodes CDR1 SGHRS and CDR2 YFSETQ. The CDR3 has 16 amino acids. The V gene end was trimmed by 2 bases and the J gene end by 0 bases; junction bases not matched to a gene: 2. CDR3 nucleotide sequence: TGCGCCAGCAGCTTTGGACTAGCGACGAACACCGGGGAGCTGTTTTTT. Protein product: CASSFGLATNTGELFF.

CDR3 amino acids: CASSATGGSYEQYF. As DNA, the CDR3 is TGCGCCAGCAGTGCGACAGGGGGGTCTTACGAGCAGTACTTC. This chain links TRBV5-1 with TRBJ2-7, with 9 positions matching TRBD1. The V gene end was trimmed by 5 bases and the J gene end by 4 bases; junction bases not matched to a gene: 7. The CDR3 consists of 14 residues. Germline lookup yields CDR1 SGHRS and CDR2 YFSETQ. Using reference TRBV5-1 and TRBJ2-7 for the parts outside the CDR3, the full variable domain is KAGVTQTPRYLIKTRGQQVTLSCSPISGHRSVSWYQQTPGQGLQFLFEYFSETQRNKGNFPGRFSGRQFSNSRSEMNVSTLELGDSALYLCASSATGGSYEQYFGPGTRLTVT.

The chain links TRBV30 to TRBJ2-1; 7 bases line up with TRBD1. The CDR3 has 16 amino acids. With 3 bases clipped from V and 3 bases from J, the junction kept 11 bases outside the gene matches. Per the germline V gene, CDR1 is GTSNPN and CDR2 is SVGIG (reference sequence). The DNA of the CDR3 is TGTGCCTGGAGACAAGCCGGGACAGAGCTCTACAATGAGCAGTTCTTC. Its protein product is CAWRQAGTELYNEQFF.

The chain has TRBV4-1 and TRBJ2-7; 7 nucleotides line up with TRBD1. V lost 0 bases and J lost 1; bases outside the gene matches: 15. The CDR3 is 19 amino acids. From germline, CDR1 is MGHRA and CDR2 YSYEKL. Here the CDR3 DNA reads TGCGCCAGCAGCCAAGATTTGAGCCAAGACAGGGCTGTTTCCTACGAGCAGTACTTC. It translates to CASSQDLSQDRAVSYEQYF.

The V and J genes are TRBV20-1 and TRBJ2-3; D is possibly TRBD2 (5 bases). Germline CDR1 DFQATT, CDR2 SNEGSKA (reference sequence). The CDR3 length is 10 residues. Trimming left V 5 bases short and J 8 bases short, with 8 bases between. CDR3 sequence reads: CSAASGTQYF. CDR3 DNA: TGCAGTGCTGCCAGCGGTACGCAGTATTTT.

The rearrangement uses TRBV15 and TRBJ2-7; tentatively, D is TRBD2 (5 bases). Trimming pared 3 bases from V and 0 bases from J, leaving 15 bases between. The germline gives CDR1 LNHNV, CDR2 YYDKDF (reference sequence). This CDR3 is 16 amino acids long. CDR3 region: CATSRDWTGSSYEQYF. In nucleotides, the CDR3 is TGTGCCACCAGCAGGGACTGGACGGGGAGCTCCTACGAGCAGTACTTC.

V is TRBV27 and J is TRBJ1-5; no firm D call. CDR1 and CDR2 (germline): MNHEY, SMNVEV (reference sequence). This CDR3 is built from 12 residues. V lost 3 bases and J 3 bases, leaving 3 bases between the germline ends. CDR3 in DNA: TGTGCCAGCAGTTTTAACAATCAGCCCCAGCATTTT. Translation: CASSFNNQPQHF.

In this sample, this clone turned up once. The chain uses TRBV6-2 or TRBV6-3 and TRBJ2-7; D not resolved. This CDR3 spans 13 amino acids. V lost 2 bases and J 3 bases, leaving 8 bases between the germline ends. Germline V gene lookup returns CDR1 MNHEY and CDR2 SVGEGT. The CDR3 nucleotides read TGTGCCAGCAGTTACGAGGATCTCTACGAGCAGTACTTC. This encodes CASSYEDLYEQYF.